Presented here are 15 T cell receptor beta chains from one specimen sequenced in a study of T cell responses to AZD1222 COVID-19 vaccine. Sequenced by immunoSEQ multiplex PCR; TCRdb stores in-frame clones only, minus some. The sample has approximately 130,000 clones, approximately 85% seen once. Source: peripheral blood, taken on day 0 of AZD1222 vaccination. The receptors stem from an adult in good health.

The V gene is TRBV4-3, the J gene TRBJ1-1; D call uncertain. The V and J ends lost 4 bases and 5 bases respectively, with 11 bases between them. The CDR3 totals 13 residues. Germline V lookup: CDR1 LGHNA, CDR2 YSLEER. The CDR3 loop reads CASSRGSVTEAFF. As DNA, the CDR3 is TGCGCCAGCAGCCGCGGATCGGTAACTGAAGCTTTCTTT.

This chain uses TRBV6-4 with TRBJ1-1; D remains ambiguous. V dropped 3 bases and J dropped 0 bases, with 5 bases sitting between them. Germline loops: CDR1 MRHNA, CDR2 SNTAGT. The CDR3 loop spans 13 amino acids. For the CDR3, the DNA is TGTGCCAGCAGTGAAATGGTGAACACTGAAGCTTTCTTT. This gives the protein CASSEMVNTEAFF.

The chain employs TRBV15 and TRBJ1-1, with a tentative D call TRBD1 (6 bases). Trimming removed 0 bases from V and 2 bases from J, with 10 bases in between. The CDR3 has 15 amino acids. Germline lookup yields CDR1 LNHNV and CDR2 YYDKDF (reference sequence). CDR3 DNA sequence: TGTGCCACCAGCAGAGAAAGCAGGGGAAACACTGAAGCTTTCTTT. Its translation is CATSRESRGNTEAFF. Together with reference TRBV15 and TRBJ1-1, the CDR3 gives the full variable domain: DAMVIQNPRYQVTQFGKPVTLSCSQTLNHNVMYWYQQKSSQAPKLLFHYYDKDFNNEADTPDNFQSRRPNTSFCFLDIRSPGLGDTAMYLCATSRESRGNTEAFFGQGTRLTVV.

The chain couples TRBV6-4 to TRBJ1-5; D ambiguous. The CDR3 loop spans 13 amino acids. In germline, CDR1 is MRHNA, CDR2 SNTAGT. Trimming took off 5 bases at V and 4 bases at J, with 9 bases between the two ends. The CDR3 protein is CASSSGWNQPQHF. The CDR3 DNA reads as TGTGCCAGCAGTTCAGGATGGAATCAGCCCCAGCATTTT.

V is TRBV2 and J is TRBJ1-1, with TRBD1 matching 12 bases. The CDR3 has 15 residues. The V gene end was trimmed by 6 bases and the J gene end by 4 bases; junction bases not matched to a gene: 6. Germline loops: CDR1 SNHLY, CDR2 FYNNEI. CDR3 in DNA: TGTGCCAGCAGGGGACAGGGGGCTGGAGGCACTGAAGCTTTCTTT. Protein sequence: CASRGQGAGGTEAFF.

The chain uses TRBV12-3 or TRBV12-4 and TRBJ2-3; tentatively, D is TRBD1 (6 bases). The V end was cut by 3 bases, the J end by 3 bases, with 7 bases between. This CDR3 is 13 amino acids long. The CDR3: CASSFQGTDTQYF. The DNA for the CDR3 is TGTGCCAGCAGTTTCCAGGGGACAGATACGCAGTATTTT.

The rearrangement uses TRBV2 and TRBJ2-5, with D perhaps matching TRBD2 (7 bases). The germline V gene has CDR1 SNHLY and CDR2 FYNNEI. The V end lost 6 bases, the J end lost 2 bases, and 19 bases lay between the germline ends. The CDR3 runs to 16 residues. In DNA, the CDR3 is TGTGCCAGCAGCCAGACTAGCTTTAGGGGGCAAGAGACCCAGTACTTC. It encodes CASSQTSFRGQETQYF.

The chain uses TRBV6-6 and TRBJ1-2; possibly TRBD1 for D (6 bases). CDR3 length equals 17 residues. V was trimmed by 5 bases and J by 4 bases, leaving 23 bases between them. Germline V gene sequence: CDR1 MNHNY, CDR2 SVGAGI (reference sequence). The CDR3, as DNA: TGTGCCAGCAGTCCCATACCCCGGACAGTGGGTATCTATGGCTACACCTTC. Protein: CASSPIPRTVGIYGYTF.

The chain combines TRBV7-9 with TRBJ1-2; D gene unclear. V lost 1 base and J 0 bases, leaving 6 bases between the germline ends. Germline values: CDR1 SEHNR, CDR2 FQNEAQ (reference sequence). The CDR3 sequence is 14 residues long. CDR3 DNA: TGTGCCAGCAGCTTAGGGGCGGCTAACTATGGCTACACCTTC. It codes for CASSLGAANYGYTF.

The CDR3 coding sequence is TGCAGTGCTAGTAGGACTACGCAGTTCTTC. This codes for CSASRTTQFF. The V gene is TRBV20-1, the J gene TRBJ2-1; D may be TRBD2 (6 bases). The germline V gene encodes CDR1 DFQATT and CDR2 SNEGSKA (reference sequence). This CDR3 region has 10 residues. V dropped 3 bases and J dropped 12 bases, with 9 bases sitting between them.

This clone came up once. This chain joins TRBV27 and TRBJ2-1; D might be TRBD1 (6 bases). The length of the CDR3 is 16 residues. CDR1 is MNHEY, CDR2 SMNVEV, per germline (reference sequence). Trimming left V 0 bases short and J 3 bases short, with 12 bases between. The CDR3 sequence: CASSLSGQMGYNEQFF. The CDR3 DNA reads TGTGCCAGCAGTTTATCGGGACAAATGGGCTACAATGAGCAGTTCTTC.

This rearrangement joins TRBV3-1 (or the pseudogene TRBV3-2) to TRBJ1-1, with a possible D match to TRBD1 (5 bases). The CDR3 extends over 14 amino acids. CDR1 LGHDT and CDR2 YNNKEL come from the germline V gene (reference sequence). Deletions cut 4 bases from V and 1 base from J, with 10 bases between. CDR3 protein: CASSLREENTEAFF. The DNA of the CDR3 is TGTGCCAGCAGCCTCAGGGAGGAGAACACTGAAGCTTTCTTT.

The chain employs TRBV7-9 and TRBJ1-1; D call uncertain. V was trimmed by 4 bases and J by 7 bases, leaving 10 bases between them. This CDR3 region has 12 residues. Germline values: CDR1 SEHNR, CDR2 FQNEAQ (reference sequence). This CDR3 is CASSWEPSEAFF. Written as DNA, the CDR3 is TGTGCCAGCAGCTGGGAGCCAAGTGAAGCTTTCTTT.

Comment on this clone: The junction and the germline gene differ at one end; a read error may be behind it. The chain links TRBV7-7 to TRBJ2-5; the match to TRBD2 covers 8 bases. From germline, CDR1 is SSHAT and CDR2 FNYEAQ (reference sequence). This CDR3 has 15 amino acids. The CDR3 region is CASSFSGNLWETQYF. CDR3 bases: TGTGCTAGCAGCTTTAGCGGGAACCTTTGGGAGACCCAGTACTTC.

This chain joins TRBV4-3 and TRBJ1-2; TRBD1 matches 7 bases. Germline V CDR1 and CDR2: LGHNA, YSLEER. V lost 1 base and J lost 5; bases outside the gene matches: 4. CDR3 length equals 14 residues. The CDR3 here is CASSQGGGIYGYTF. The CDR3 nucleotides are TGCGCCAGCAGCCAAGGAGGGGGCATATATGGCTACACCTTC.